This TCR beta chain was recovered during a study of blood T cell repertoires in COVID-19. Study context: Researchers got acute and convalescent COVID-19 samples from the United States, Italy and Spain.

Some clones are missing from TCRdb's copy, which holds only in-frame ones; the method was immunoSEQ multiplex PCR. The sample lists 53,000 or so clones, roughly 85% occurring once. In germline, CDR1 is SGHNT, CDR2 YYREEE (reference sequence). This CDR3 contains 16 residues. Trimming took off 3 bases at V and 7 bases at J, with 19 bases between the two ends. The chain couples TRBV5-4 to TRBJ1-4; possible D gene TRBD1, 5 bases. This receptor was identified in a man in his 60s with acute or convalescent COVID-19. Material for sequencing was peripheral blood. In DNA, the CDR3 is TGTGCCAGCAGCTCCGGGGGACGTAGGTCGAGTGAAAAACTGTTTTTT. This encodes CASSSGGRRSSEKLFF.